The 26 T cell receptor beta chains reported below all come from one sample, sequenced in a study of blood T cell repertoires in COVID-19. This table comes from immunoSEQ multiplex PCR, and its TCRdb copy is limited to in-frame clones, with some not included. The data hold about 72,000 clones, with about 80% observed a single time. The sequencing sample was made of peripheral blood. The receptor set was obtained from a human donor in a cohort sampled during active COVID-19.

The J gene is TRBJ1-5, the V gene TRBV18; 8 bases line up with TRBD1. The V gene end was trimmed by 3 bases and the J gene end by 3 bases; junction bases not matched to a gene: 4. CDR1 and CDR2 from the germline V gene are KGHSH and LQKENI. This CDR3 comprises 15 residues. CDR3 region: CASSPGQVDNQPQHF. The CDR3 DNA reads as TGTGCCAGCTCACCGGGACAGGTGGACAATCAGCCCCAGCATTTT.

CDR3 bases: TGTGCCAGTAGTACCCTCCAATCTACAGGAAGAAGAGATACGCAGTATTTT. This gives the protein CASSTLQSTGRRDTQYF. The chain employs TRBV19 and TRBJ2-3; D may be TRBD1 (5 bases). The CDR3 sequence is 17 residues long. Germline lookup yields CDR1 LNHDA and CDR2 SQIVND (reference sequence). The germline V and J ends were trimmed by 4 bases and 5 bases, with 22 bases remaining between them. Supplemented by reference TRBV19 and TRBJ2-3, the full variable domain reads DGGITQSPKYLFRKEGQNVTLSCEQNLNHDAMYWYRQDPGQGLRLIYYSQIVNDFQKGDIAEGYSVSREKKESFPLTVTSAQKNPTAFYLCASSTLQSTGRRDTQYFGPGTRLTVL.

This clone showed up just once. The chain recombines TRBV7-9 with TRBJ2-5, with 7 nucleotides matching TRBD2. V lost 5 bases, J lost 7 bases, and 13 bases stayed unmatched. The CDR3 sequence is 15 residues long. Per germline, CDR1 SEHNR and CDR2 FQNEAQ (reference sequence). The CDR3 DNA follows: TGTGCCAGCAGCCCCCCCGGGGGGACTATAATGACCCAGTACTTC. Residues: CASSPPGGTIMTQYF.

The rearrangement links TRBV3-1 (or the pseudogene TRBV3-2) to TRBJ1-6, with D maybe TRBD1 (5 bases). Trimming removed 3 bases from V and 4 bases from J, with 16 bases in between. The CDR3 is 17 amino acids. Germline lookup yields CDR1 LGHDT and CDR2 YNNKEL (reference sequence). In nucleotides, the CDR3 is TGTGCCAGCAGCCATCCGGGACTCTCCCTTTATAATTCACCCCTCCACTTT. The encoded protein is CASSHPGLSLYNSPLHF.

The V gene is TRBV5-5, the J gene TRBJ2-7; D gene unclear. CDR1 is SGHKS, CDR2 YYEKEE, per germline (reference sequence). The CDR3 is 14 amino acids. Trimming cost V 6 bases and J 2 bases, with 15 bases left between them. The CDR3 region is CASTQSAATYEQYF. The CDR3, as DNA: TGTGCCAGCACCCAATCGGCAGCGACCTACGAGCAGTACTTC.

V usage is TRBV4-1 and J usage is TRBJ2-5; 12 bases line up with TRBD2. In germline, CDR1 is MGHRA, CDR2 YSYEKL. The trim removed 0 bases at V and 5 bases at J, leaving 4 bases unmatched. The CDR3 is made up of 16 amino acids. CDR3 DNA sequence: TGCGCCAGCAGCCAAGATCGGCTAGCGGGGGGGGAGACCCAGTACTTC. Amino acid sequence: CASSQDRLAGGETQYF.

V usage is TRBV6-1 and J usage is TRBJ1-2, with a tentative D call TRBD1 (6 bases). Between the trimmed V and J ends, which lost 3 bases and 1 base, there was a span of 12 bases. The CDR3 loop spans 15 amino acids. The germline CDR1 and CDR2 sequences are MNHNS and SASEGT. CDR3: CASSETGTHNYGYTF. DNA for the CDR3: TGTGCCAGCAGTGAGACAGGCACCCATAACTATGGCTACACCTTC.

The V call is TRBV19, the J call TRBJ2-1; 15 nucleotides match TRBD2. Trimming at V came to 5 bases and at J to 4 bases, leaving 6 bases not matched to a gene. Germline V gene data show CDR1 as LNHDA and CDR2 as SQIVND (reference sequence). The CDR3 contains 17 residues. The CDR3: CASSRTSGGAGYNEQFF. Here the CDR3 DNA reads TGTGCCAGTAGTCGGACTAGCGGGGGGGCCGGGTACAATGAGCAGTTCTTC.

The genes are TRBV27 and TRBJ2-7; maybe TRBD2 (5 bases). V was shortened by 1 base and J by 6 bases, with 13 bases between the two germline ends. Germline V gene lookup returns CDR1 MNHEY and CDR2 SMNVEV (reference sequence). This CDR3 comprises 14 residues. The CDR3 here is CASSLFEGTAEQYF. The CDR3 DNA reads TGTGCCAGCAGTTTATTTGAGGGTACTGCCGAGCAGTACTTC.

In nucleotides, the CDR3 is TGTGCCAGCAGCTTAGGGGGGGACCCAACCTACGAGCAGTACTTC. It translates to CASSLGGDPTYEQYF. The V and J genes are TRBV5-4 and TRBJ2-7; D perhaps matches TRBD2 (7 bases). The V end lost 2 bases, the J end lost 2 bases, and 14 bases lay between the germline ends. Germline V lookup: CDR1 SGHNT, CDR2 YYREEE (reference sequence). The CDR3 extends over 15 amino acids.

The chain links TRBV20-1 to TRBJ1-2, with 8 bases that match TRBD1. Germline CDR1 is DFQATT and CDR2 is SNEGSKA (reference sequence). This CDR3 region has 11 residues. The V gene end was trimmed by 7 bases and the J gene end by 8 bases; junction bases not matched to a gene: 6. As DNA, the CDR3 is TGCAGTGTCCAGGGGGCCCTCGGCTACACCTTC. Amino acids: CSVQGALGYTF.

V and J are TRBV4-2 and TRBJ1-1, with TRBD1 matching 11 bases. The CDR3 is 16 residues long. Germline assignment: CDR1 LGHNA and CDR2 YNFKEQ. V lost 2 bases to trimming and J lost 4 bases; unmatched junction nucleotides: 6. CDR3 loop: CASSQPPGQGVTEAFF. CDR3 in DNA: TGTGCCAGCAGCCAACCTCCGGGACAGGGGGTCACTGAAGCTTTCTTT.

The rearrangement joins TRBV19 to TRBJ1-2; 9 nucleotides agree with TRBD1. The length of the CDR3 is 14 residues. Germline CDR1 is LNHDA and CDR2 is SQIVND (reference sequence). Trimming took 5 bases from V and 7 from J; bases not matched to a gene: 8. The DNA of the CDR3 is TGTGCCAGTAGTCTGACACAGGGGGCGGGTGGCTACACCTTC. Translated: CASSLTQGAGGYTF.

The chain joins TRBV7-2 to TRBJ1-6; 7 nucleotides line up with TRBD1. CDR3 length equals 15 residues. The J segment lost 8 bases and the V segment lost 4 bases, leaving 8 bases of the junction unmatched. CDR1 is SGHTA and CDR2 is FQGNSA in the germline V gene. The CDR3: CASSSRTGYDSPLHF. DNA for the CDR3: TGTGCCAGCAGCTCCCGGACAGGTTATGATTCACCCCTCCACTTT.

The CDR3 reads CASSLADKETQYF. DNA of the CDR3: TGTGCCAGCAGTCTAGCGGACAAAGAGACCCAGTACTTC. The rearrangement joins TRBV6-2 or TRBV6-3 to TRBJ2-5; 7 bases line up with TRBD2. The CDR3 is made up of 13 amino acids. V dropped 5 bases and J dropped 3; count of bases not matched to a gene: 3. The germline CDR1 and CDR2 sequences are MNHEY and SVGEGT.

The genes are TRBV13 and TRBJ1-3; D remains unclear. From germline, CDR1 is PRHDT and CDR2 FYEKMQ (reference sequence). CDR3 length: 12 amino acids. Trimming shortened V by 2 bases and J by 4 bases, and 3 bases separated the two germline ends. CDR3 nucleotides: TGTGCCAGCAGCTTATCGGGAAACACCATATATTTT. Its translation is CASSLSGNTIYF.

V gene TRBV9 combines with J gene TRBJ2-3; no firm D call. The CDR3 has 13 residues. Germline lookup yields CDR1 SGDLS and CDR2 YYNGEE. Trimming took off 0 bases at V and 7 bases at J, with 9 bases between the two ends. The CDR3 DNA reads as TGTGCCAGCAGCGTAGTTGGTGGCAATACGCAGTATTTT. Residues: CASSVVGGNTQYF.

DNA of the CDR3: TGTGCCAGTAGTATCGACGGTAGCTCCGGGGAGCTGTTTTTT. Translated, it gives CASSIDGSSGELFF. The rearrangement joins TRBV19 to TRBJ2-2; D gene ambiguous. The germline gives CDR1 LNHDA, CDR2 SQIVND (reference sequence). Trimming stripped 3 bases from V and 6 bases from J, with 11 bases between. This CDR3 region has 14 residues.

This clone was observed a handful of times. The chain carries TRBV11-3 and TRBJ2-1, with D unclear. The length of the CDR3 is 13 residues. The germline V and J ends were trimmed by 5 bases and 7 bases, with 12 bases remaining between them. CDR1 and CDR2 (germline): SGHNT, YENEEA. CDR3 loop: CASSPSVTNEQFF. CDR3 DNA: TGTGCCAGCAGCCCCTCGGTGACAAATGAGCAGTTCTTC.

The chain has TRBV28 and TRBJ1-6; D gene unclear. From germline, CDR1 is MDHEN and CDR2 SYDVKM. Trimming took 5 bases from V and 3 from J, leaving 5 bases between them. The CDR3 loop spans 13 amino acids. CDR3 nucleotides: TGTGCCAGCAGTGGACTCTATAATTCACCCCTCCACTTT. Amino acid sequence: CASSGLYNSPLHF.

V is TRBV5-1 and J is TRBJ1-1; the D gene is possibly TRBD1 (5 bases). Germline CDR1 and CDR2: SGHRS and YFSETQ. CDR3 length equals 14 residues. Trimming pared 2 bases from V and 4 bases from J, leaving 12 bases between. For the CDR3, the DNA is TGCGCCAGCAGCTTTGGGGCTTCGGGCACTGAAGCTTTCTTT. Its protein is CASSFGASGTEAFF. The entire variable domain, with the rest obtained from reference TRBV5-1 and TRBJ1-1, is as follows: KAGVTQTPRYLIKTRGQQVTLSCSPISGHRSVSWYQQTPGQGLQFLFEYFSETQRNKGNFPGRFSGRQFSNSRSEMNVSTLELGDSALYLCASSFGASGTEAFFGQGTRLTVV.

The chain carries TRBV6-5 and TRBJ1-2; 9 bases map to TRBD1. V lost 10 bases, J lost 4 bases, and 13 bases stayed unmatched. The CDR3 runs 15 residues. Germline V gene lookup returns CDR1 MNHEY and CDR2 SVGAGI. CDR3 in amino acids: CANRGTGPLVYGYTF. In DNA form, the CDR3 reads TGTGCCAACCGAGGGACAGGGCCATTAGTCTATGGCTACACCTTC.

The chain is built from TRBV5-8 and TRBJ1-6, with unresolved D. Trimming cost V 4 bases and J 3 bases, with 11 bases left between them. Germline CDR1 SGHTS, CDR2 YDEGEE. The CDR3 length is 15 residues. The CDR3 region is CASSVTGSYNSPLHF. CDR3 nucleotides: TGTGCCAGCAGCGTTACCGGGAGCTATAATTCACCCCTCCACTTT.

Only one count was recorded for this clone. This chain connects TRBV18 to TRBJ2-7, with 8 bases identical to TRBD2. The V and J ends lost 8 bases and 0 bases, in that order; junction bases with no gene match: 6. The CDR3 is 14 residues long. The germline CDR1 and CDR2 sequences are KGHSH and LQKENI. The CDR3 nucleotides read TGTGCCAGCCGTAAAGCGGGGGACTCCTACGAGCAGTACTTC. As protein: CASRKAGDSYEQYF.

In DNA form, the CDR3 reads TGCGCCAGCAGTGAATTCAGGGACTACGAGCAGTACTTC. Its protein is CASSEFRDYEQYF. The V call is TRBV10-2, the J call TRBJ2-7, with D perhaps matching TRBD1 (5 bases). Looked up from germline, CDR1 is WSHSY and CDR2 is SAAADI. This CDR3 is 13 amino acids long. V was clipped by 3 bases and J by 3 bases, with 9 bases between them.

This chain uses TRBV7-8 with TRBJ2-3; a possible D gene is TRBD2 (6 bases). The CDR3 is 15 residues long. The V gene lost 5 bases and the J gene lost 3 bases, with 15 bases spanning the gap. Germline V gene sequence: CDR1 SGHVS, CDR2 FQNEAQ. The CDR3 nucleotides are TGTGCCAGCAGCCGGAGGGCTAGCATGACAGATACGCAGTATTTT. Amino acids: CASSRRASMTDTQYF.